The 27 T cell receptor beta chains in this list originate from one sample, sequenced in a study of graft-versus-host responses after intestinal transplantation. TCRdb's table, derived via immunoSEQ multiplex PCR, lists solely in-frame clones and lacks some. The sample consists of 99,000 or so clones, roughly 83% of them appearing once. The source was PBMCs, collected 255 days after intestinal transplant. Receptors originate from a human patient who received an intestinal transplant, so some T cells may come from the graft donor.

V and J are TRBV6-5 and TRBJ2-1, with unresolved D. This CDR3 spans 11 amino acids. From germline, CDR1 is MNHEY and CDR2 SVGAGI. The ends were cut back, 4 bases at V and 8 bases at J, with 6 bases in the middle. DNA for the CDR3: TGTGCCAGCAGTTTTATTGATGAGCAGTTCTTC. Translated: CASSFIDEQFF.

On this clone: Mismatch with germline at one junction end may stem from a read error. The chain links TRBV7-7 to TRBJ2-7, with D perhaps matching TRBD1 (6 bases). The CDR3 sequence is 12 residues long. Germline V gives CDR1 SSHAT, CDR2 FNYEAQ (reference sequence). CDR3 sequence: CASSLEGGEQYF. The CDR3 DNA follows: TGTGCTAGCAGCTTAGAAGGGGGCGAGCAGTACTTC.

This clone was observed a single time. This chain uses TRBV4-1 with TRBJ2-1, with TRBD1 matching 10 bases. J lost 9 bases, V lost 5 bases, and 10 bases had no gene match. This CDR3 spans 15 amino acids. CDR1 MGHRA and CDR2 YSYEKL come from the germline V gene. CDR3 in amino acids: CASSTRQGAYAEQFF. CDR3 DNA sequence: TGCGCCAGCAGCACCCGACAGGGGGCTTATGCTGAGCAGTTCTTC.

The chain recombines TRBV11-3 with TRBJ2-7; the match to TRBD1 covers 9 bases. Looked up from germline, CDR1 is SGHNT and CDR2 is YENEEA. Trimming at V came to 2 bases and at J to 4 bases, leaving 9 bases not matched to a gene. The CDR3 contains 16 residues. The CDR3 loop reads CASSLNRGPKMYEQYF. CDR3 nucleotide sequence: TGTGCCAGCAGCTTAAACAGGGGGCCGAAAATGTACGAGCAGTACTTC.

This clone was observed once. The genes are TRBV19 and TRBJ1-5; 9 nucleotides match TRBD1. This CDR3 contains 16 residues. Germline CDR1 LNHDA, CDR2 SQIVND (reference sequence). The ends lost 1 base at V and 4 bases at J; junction bases unmatched: 5. This CDR3 is CASSIGGQGRNQPQHF. The CDR3 DNA follows: TGTGCCAGTAGTATAGGGGGACAGGGAAGAAATCAGCCCCAGCATTTT.

The CDR3 bases are TGTGCCAGCAGCCCGTTCGAGGGCCGGAAGACCCAGTACTTC. Its translation is CASSPFEGRKTQYF. The genes are TRBV5-5 and TRBJ2-5, with a possible D match to TRBD2 (5 bases). V was cut by 4 bases and J by 6 bases, with 16 bases left in between. The germline V gene encodes CDR1 SGHKS and CDR2 YYEKEE (reference sequence). CDR3 length: 14 amino acids.

This clone was recorded only once. The chain joins TRBV28 to TRBJ1-2; 7 nucleotides match TRBD1. The CDR3 runs to 16 residues. The ends lost 2 bases at V and 8 bases at J; junction bases unmatched: 14. Germline V CDR1 and CDR2: MDHEN, SYDVKM. CDR3 DNA sequence: TGTGCCAGCAGTTTAACGGGACAGATGATGTGGGAAGGCTACACCTTC. Translating gives CASSLTGQMMWEGYTF.

This clone has just one count. This chain links TRBV7-3 with TRBJ2-3; no clear D gene. Germline CDR1 is SGHTA and CDR2 is FQGTGA. V was trimmed by 6 bases and J by 2 bases, leaving 12 bases between them. CDR3 length: 14 residues. In DNA, the CDR3 is TGTGCCAGCAGTCGCAGACTTTCCACAGATACGCAGTATTTT. Amino acids: CASSRRLSTDTQYF.

This clone has just one count. The chain employs TRBV19 and TRBJ2-7; 9 bases align to TRBD1. The CDR3 runs to 14 residues. CDR1 and CDR2 from the germline V gene are LNHDA and SQIVND (reference sequence). V dropped 3 bases and J dropped 5; count of bases not matched to a gene: 5. The CDR3 reads CASSIGTGIDEQYF. CDR3 in DNA: TGTGCCAGTAGTATCGGGACAGGGATAGACGAGCAGTACTTC.

The J gene is TRBJ2-2, the V gene TRBV2; 10 bases match TRBD2. V was clipped by 5 bases and J by 6 bases; unmatched bases: 6. The germline V gene encodes CDR1 SNHLY and CDR2 FYNNEI. The CDR3 is 15 amino acids. CDR3 coding DNA: TGTGCCAGCAGTCGGGAGCGGGGGGGCCCCGGGGAGCTGTTTTTT. Translated, it gives CASSRERGGPGELFF.

This chain uses TRBV30 with TRBJ1-5; possibly TRBD1 for D (6 bases). CDR3 length equals 12 residues. Germline V gene lookup returns CDR1 GTSNPN and CDR2 SVGIG (reference sequence). V gave up 5 bases and J gave up 9 bases, with 14 bases separating them. The CDR3 spells CAWSSGAGPQHF. CDR3 bases: TGTGCCTGGTCATCAGGGGCCGGGCCCCAGCATTTT.

The V call is TRBV6-6, the J call TRBJ1-2; D not certain. CDR1 is MNHNY and CDR2 is SVGAGI in the germline V gene (reference sequence). CDR3 size: 11 residues. V lost 7 bases and J lost 5, with 8 bases in between. Here the CDR3 reads CASKPDYGYTF. The CDR3 DNA sequence: TGTGCCAGCAAGCCCGATTATGGCTACACCTTC.

V and J are TRBV5-4 and TRBJ1-2; D is unclear. The ends were cut back, 0 bases at V and 4 bases at J, with 10 bases in the middle. This CDR3 is 14 amino acids long. Per the germline V gene, CDR1 is SGHNT and CDR2 is YYREEE (reference sequence). In DNA form, the CDR3 reads TGTGCCAGCAGCTTGGGGGCAGGTTCCTATGGCTACACCTTC. This sequence encodes CASSLGAGSYGYTF.

This clone was observed a few times. The V call is TRBV19, the J call TRBJ2-7; weak D call: TRBD2 (6 bases). There are 13 residues in the CDR3. V shed 4 bases and J shed 1 base, with 8 bases lying between them. The germline V gene has CDR1 LNHDA and CDR2 SQIVND (reference sequence). Here the CDR3 reads CASSSGASYEQYF. DNA of the CDR3: TGTGCCAGTAGTAGCGGGGCGTCCTACGAGCAGTACTTC. The full variable domain, completed using reference TRBV19 and TRBJ2-7, is DGGITQSPKYLFRKEGQNVTLSCEQNLNHDAMYWYRQDPGQGLRLIYYSQIVNDFQKGDIAEGYSVSREKKESFPLTVTSAQKNPTAFYLCASSSGASYEQYFGPGTRLTVT.

The chain couples TRBV6-4 to TRBJ2-2; no firm D call. The CDR3 has 16 amino acids. Trimming stripped 0 bases from V and 0 bases from J, with 8 bases between. Germline V lookup: CDR1 MRHNA, CDR2 SNTAGT. CDR3 protein: CASSDSGDANTGELFF. In nucleotides, the CDR3 is TGTGCCAGCAGTGACTCGGGCGACGCGAACACCGGGGAGCTGTTTTTT.

J is TRBJ2-1 and V is TRBV28; 14 nucleotides align to TRBD2. V lost 5 bases to trimming and J lost 9 bases; unmatched junction nucleotides: 6. The CDR3 runs 15 residues. Germline CDR1 reads MDHEN; CDR2 reads SYDVKM. CDR3 sequence (DNA): TGTGCCAGCAGTGATCCGGGACTAGCGGGAGCTGAGCAGTTCTTC. It codes for CASSDPGLAGAEQFF.

The V and J genes are TRBV28 and TRBJ1-5; D perhaps matches TRBD1 (5 bases). V lost 5 bases, J lost 0 bases, and 17 bases lay in between. This CDR3 spans 17 amino acids. Germline V CDR1 and CDR2: MDHEN, SYDVKM. The CDR3 sequence: CASSRLSGAYSNQPQHF. CDR3 in DNA: TGTGCCAGCAGTCGGTTATCTGGGGCTTATAGCAATCAGCCCCAGCATTTT. Full variable domain (remainder filled in from reference TRBV28 and TRBJ1-5): DVKVTQSSRYLVKRTGEKVFLECVQDMDHENMFWYRQDPGLGLRLIYFSYDVKMKEKGDIPEGYSVSREKKERFSLILESASTNQTSMYLCASSRLSGAYSNQPQHFGDGTRLSIL.

The rearrangement links TRBV5-5 to TRBJ2-7, with D tentatively TRBD1 (5 bases). The germline CDR1 and CDR2 sequences are SGHKS and YYEKEE (reference sequence). The CDR3 is 13 residues long. Trimming removed 5 bases at V and 1 base at J, with 10 bases between. CDR3 DNA sequence: TGTGCCAGCAGTGACAGTGTGTCCTACGAGCAGTACTTC. Amino acid sequence: CASSDSVSYEQYF.

The rearrangement joins TRBV10-3 to TRBJ2-5; 8 nucleotides align to TRBD1. Looked up from germline, CDR1 is ENHRY and CDR2 is SYGVKD. V lost 8 bases and J lost 4; bases outside the gene matches: 6. This CDR3 comprises 13 residues. The CDR3 reads CAIAYTGGETQYF. The CDR3 bases are TGTGCCATCGCCTATACAGGGGGAGAGACCCAGTACTTC.

This clone was seen once. The chain combines TRBV6-6 with TRBJ2-4; D uncertain. Trimming took off 7 bases at V and 3 bases at J, with 13 bases between the two ends. The CDR3 length is 14 residues. The germline V gene encodes CDR1 MNHNY and CDR2 SVGAGI (reference sequence). The CDR3 DNA is TGTGCCAGCACTCCCTCGACCAGCAAAAACATTCAGTACTTC. Its translation: CASTPSTSKNIQYF.

The sample holds one count of this clone. CDR3: CASRVNTRVPANYGYTF. The DNA of the CDR3 is TGTGCCAGCAGGGTTAACACTCGGGTCCCAGCTAACTATGGCTACACCTTC. This chain uses TRBV28 with TRBJ1-2; D uncertain. CDR3 length: 17 amino acids. Germline lookup yields CDR1 MDHEN and CDR2 SYDVKM. Deletions cut 6 bases from V and 0 bases from J, with 20 bases between.

This clone appeared a few times. This chain connects TRBV7-9 to TRBJ2-1, with D hard to call. The CDR3 length is 12 residues. Looked up from germline, CDR1 is SEHNR and CDR2 is FQNEAQ (reference sequence). V was pared by 0 bases and J by 12 bases, with 9 bases between. The CDR3 region is CASSLAAAGQFF. The DNA for the CDR3 is TGTGCCAGCAGCTTAGCGGCGGCAGGGCAGTTCTTC.

The chain has TRBV2 and TRBJ2-2; TRBD2 aligns across 8 bases. This CDR3 contains 14 residues. The V segment lost 5 bases and the J segment 4 bases; nucleotides outside the gene matches: 3. Per germline, CDR1 SNHLY and CDR2 FYNNEI. CDR3 region: CASSPGGSTGELFF. The CDR3 nucleotides read TGTGCCAGCAGTCCGGGGGGGAGCACCGGGGAGCTGTTTTTT.

This clone was recorded once. The chain couples TRBV28 to TRBJ2-3; D possibly corresponds to TRBD2 (6 bases). CDR1 MDHEN and CDR2 SYDVKM come from the germline V gene. The length of the CDR3 is 16 residues. V gave up 8 bases and J gave up 1 base, with 19 bases separating them. For the CDR3, the DNA is TGTGCCAGCCCCCCCGGGGGAACTTCACGCACAGATACGCAGTATTTT. It encodes CASPPGGTSRTDTQYF.

The chain couples TRBV5-1 to TRBJ1-4; D not certain. CDR3 length: 16 amino acids. CDR1 SGHRS and CDR2 YFSETQ come from the germline V gene. V lost 2 bases, J lost 0 bases, and 11 bases lay in between. CDR3: CASSLRTHATNEKLFF. In DNA, the CDR3 is TGCGCCAGCAGCTTAAGGACTCATGCAACTAATGAAAAACTGTTTTTT.

As for this clone: Within the sample, other DNA sequences also encode this same CDR3. This chain links TRBV4-1 with TRBJ1-1; 7 bases match TRBD1. The ends lost 4 bases at V and 1 base at J; junction bases unmatched: 12. CDR3 length: 17 residues. Germline loops: CDR1 MGHRA, CDR2 YSYEKL. In nucleotides, the CDR3 is TGCGCCAGCAGCCTCCGGGACAGCCCTCAGGCGAACACTGAAGCTTTCTTT. Residues: CASSLRDSPQANTEAFF.

The chain employs TRBV28 and TRBJ1-1; D is possibly TRBD1 (6 bases). Germline V gives CDR1 MDHEN, CDR2 SYDVKM. V was trimmed by 6 bases and J by 1 base, leaving 9 bases between them. The CDR3 totals 13 residues. The CDR3 sequence is CASSSRGNTEAFF. CDR3 nucleotide sequence: TGTGCCAGCAGCTCCAGGGGGAACACTGAAGCTTTCTTT. Combining the CDR3 with reference TRBV28 and TRBJ1-1 gives the whole variable domain DVKVTQSSRYLVKRTGEKVFLECVQDMDHENMFWYRQDPGLGLRLIYFSYDVKMKEKGDIPEGYSVSREKKERFSLILESASTNQTSMYLCASSSRGNTEAFFGQGTRLTVV.